These 18 T cell receptor beta chains came from one sample sequenced in a study of post-analysis software for immune sequencing data. These TCRs' antigens remain unknown. Study results and caveats: The five TRBV segments detected at higher frequency in patients than in controls included TRBV5-6, TRBV5-1 and TRBV20-1.

Each TCR beta cDNA library carried unique molecular identifiers. TCRdb reanalysed the PCR reads using MiXCR and keeps one entry per CDR3 protein. The sample shows a few hundred thousand distinct CDR3 sequences, 40% to 55% of them seen only once. Sequenced: blood. These receptors were obtained from a girl aged 10-17 years with multiple sclerosis.

This clonotype has only a few counts. A much larger clonotype is one base distant, so this may be a read error. The rearrangement links TRBV10-3 to TRBJ2-1; no clear D. The better agreement between TRBJ2-7 and the DNA end casts doubt on the J call. This CDR3 has 15 residues. The germline V gene encodes CDR1 ENHRY and CDR2 SYGVKD. The CDR3 DNA sequence: TGTGCCACCCAGGCAGTACCCGAGCTCTACAATGAGCAGTACTTC. Amino acids: CATQAVPELYNEQYF.

This clonotype was recorded a few times. The V and J genes are TRBV20-1 and TRBJ2-5; the D is unclear. CDR3 length equals 12 residues. V was cut by 0 bases and J by 3 bases, with 5 bases left in between. The germline V gene encodes CDR1 DFQATT and CDR2 SNEGSKA (reference sequence). The CDR3 DNA reads as TGCAGTGCTAGAGAGTGGGAAGAGACCCAGTACTTC. It specifies CSAREWEETQYF.

The V and J genes are TRBV20-1 and TRBJ2-5; 7 bases align to TRBD1. CDR1 and CDR2 (germline): DFQATT, SNEGSKA (reference sequence). CDR3 size: 15 residues. V shed 0 bases and J 1 base; nucleotides not matched to a gene: 5. The CDR3 DNA reads TGCAGTGCTAGAGATTGGGGGACAGCCCAAGAGACCCAGTACTTC. It yields the protein CSARDWGTAQETQYF.

Note on this clonotype: A read error may be the cause here, since a much bigger clone is one base away. The chain joins TRBV20-1 to TRBJ2-3; 7 positions agree with TRBD2. Germline V gene sequence: CDR1 DFQATT, CDR2 SNEGSKA (reference sequence). The V gene end was trimmed by 0 bases and the J gene end by 4 bases; junction bases not matched to a gene: 10. The CDR3 totals 16 residues. As DNA, the CDR3 is TGCAGTGCTAGAGATATAACGGGAGGTGACGCAGATACGCAGTATTTT. It yields the protein CSARDITGGDADTQYF.

This clonotype was observed a handful of times. V is TRBV14 and J is TRBJ2-3; D unclear. This CDR3 contains 15 residues. Germline V gene lookup returns CDR1 SGHDN and CDR2 FVKESK. V lost 4 bases to trimming and J lost 4 bases, with 15 bases between them. The CDR3 DNA reads as TGTGCCAGCAGCCTAATGACTCCCGGCCCAGATACGCAGTATTTT. Its translation is CASSLMTPGPDTQYF.

The rearrangement uses TRBV7-8 and TRBJ2-3; 14 bases map to TRBD2. The CDR3 is 15 residues long. The germline V gene encodes CDR1 SGHVS and CDR2 FQNEAQ. V lost 5 bases and J lost 6; bases outside the gene matches: 4. This CDR3 is CASSPTSGRGDTQYF. The CDR3 bases are TGTGCCAGCAGCCCGACTAGCGGGAGGGGGGATACGCAGTATTTT.

This chain joins TRBV11-2 and TRBJ2-1, with TRBD2 matching 9 bases. The CDR3 has 16 residues. The V gene end was trimmed by 5 bases and the J gene end by 8 bases; junction bases not matched to a gene: 13. Per the germline V gene, CDR1 is SGHAT and CDR2 is FQNNGV. CDR3 in DNA: TGTGCCAGCAGCCCCCCCGGACTAGCGAACTGGGATGAGCAGTTCTTC. Protein: CASSPPGLANWDEQFF.

This sequence joins TRBV27 and TRBJ1-6, with D perhaps TRBD1 (5 bases). With 3 bases removed from V and 8 bases from J, the gap between germline ends came to 14 bases. CDR1 is MNHEY and CDR2 is SMNVEV in the germline V gene (reference sequence). CDR3 size: 15 residues. The CDR3 loop is CASSLKGAPDSPLHF. CDR3 sequence (DNA): TGTGCCAGCAGTTTGAAAGGGGCTCCAGATTCACCCCTCCACTTT.

In its sample, this clonotype was seen many times. V gene TRBV7-9 combines with J gene TRBJ2-5, with D possibly TRBD2 on 6 matching bases. Trimming cost V 1 base and J 3 bases, with 12 bases left between them. CDR3 length: 15 amino acids. The germline V gene has CDR1 SEHNR and CDR2 FQNEAQ (reference sequence). This CDR3 reads CASSLGGSGKETQYF. CDR3 in DNA: TGTGCCAGCAGCTTAGGGGGTAGCGGCAAAGAGACCCAGTACTTC.

V usage is TRBV4-2 and J usage is TRBJ2-3; 7 bases line up with TRBD2. Germline CDR1 is LGHNA and CDR2 is YNFKEQ. J gave up 2 bases and V 4 bases, and 18 bases lay outside the gene matches. This CDR3 has 19 residues. In DNA form, the CDR3 reads TGTGCCAGCAGCCTCCACTCGGCGGGACTACTCCGCTTCACAGATACGCAGTATTTT. Encoded protein: CASSLHSAGLLRFTDTQYF.

The sample holds a few counts of this clonotype. This sequence joins TRBV5-5 and TRBJ2-1; 8 bases match TRBD2. The junction had 13 bases not matched to a gene; V was cut back by 8 bases and J by 6 bases. Germline values: CDR1 SGHKS, CDR2 YYEKEE (reference sequence). This CDR3 has 15 amino acids. CDR3 bases: TGTGCCAGTGCAATACTCGCGGGAGGCCCCAATGAGCAGTTCTTC. Protein sequence: CASAILAGGPNEQFF.

The CDR3 sequence: CASSLGGEVNEQFF. CDR3 bases: TGTGCCAGCAGTTTAGGCGGAGAGGTGAATGAGCAGTTCTTC. The gene calls are TRBV12-3 or TRBV12-4 and TRBJ2-1, with D hard to call. Trimming pared 1 base from V and 7 bases from J, leaving 11 bases between. CDR3 length: 14 residues.

The chain is built from TRBV28 and TRBJ1-2; 8 nucleotides match TRBD1. Trimming took 6 bases from V and 0 from J; bases not matched to a gene: 3. The CDR3 is made up of 14 amino acids. The V gene's germline CDR1 is MDHEN and CDR2 SYDVKM. The CDR3 protein is CASRRGQANYGYTF. CDR3 DNA: TGTGCCAGCAGGCGGGGACAGGCTAACTATGGCTACACCTTC.

The CDR3 DNA follows: TGTGCCAGCAGTGATACGGACGGGGGGGAAGGAGAGACCCAGTACTTC. It codes for CASSDTDGGEGETQYF. The gene calls are TRBV25-1 and TRBJ2-5; 8 bases agree with TRBD2. Losses at the gene ends were 3 bases for V and 4 bases for J; bases not matched to a gene: 10. The germline gives CDR1 MGHDK, CDR2 SYGVNS. The CDR3 loop spans 16 amino acids.

The chain recombines TRBV6-5 with TRBJ2-1; D is tentatively TRBD1 or TRBD2 (6 bases each). The V gene's germline CDR1 is MNHEY and CDR2 SVGAGI. V was shortened by 5 bases and J by 10 bases, with 21 bases between the two germline ends. The CDR3 contains 15 residues. The CDR3 reads CASSPPGASCKEQFF. CDR3 nucleotide sequence: TGTGCCAGCAGTCCCCCGGGGGCATCCTGCAAGGAGCAGTTCTTC.

This sequence joins TRBV15 and TRBJ2-7; D assignment may be TRBD1 or TRBD2 (5 bases each). V lost 5 bases and J lost 4, with 12 bases in between. The CDR3 length is 13 residues. CDR1 and CDR2 (germline): LNHNV, YYDKDF (reference sequence). CDR3 in amino acids: CATSPRDGYEQYF. For the CDR3, the DNA is TGTGCCACCAGCCCTAGGGACGGATACGAGCAGTACTTC.

This clonotype was found a few times. V gene TRBV4-1 combines with J gene TRBJ2-5; TRBD2 is a possible D gene (5 bases). The germline CDR1 and CDR2 sequences are MGHRA and YSYEKL. Trimming cost V 6 bases and J 7 bases, with 9 bases left between them. This CDR3 is built from 11 residues. DNA of the CDR3: TGCGCCAGCAGACTAGGCGGGACCCAGTACTTC. It codes for CASRLGGTQYF.

The gene calls are TRBV15 and TRBJ1-2; 9 nucleotides line up with TRBD1. From germline, CDR1 is LNHNV and CDR2 YYDKDF (reference sequence). With V trimmed by 9 bases and J by 4 bases, 12 bases remained unmatched. This CDR3 spans 15 amino acids. The CDR3 bases are TGTGCCACGGTCCCGGGACAGGGAACATCCTATGGCTACACCTTC. It codes for CATVPGQGTSYGYTF. Variable domain in full (rest from reference TRBV15 and TRBJ1-2): DAMVIQNPRYQVTQFGKPVTLSCSQTLNHNVMYWYQQKSSQAPKLLFHYYDKDFNNEADTPDNFQSRRPNTSFCFLDIRSPGLGDTAMYLCATVPGQGTSYGYTFGSGTRLTVV.